These 18 T cell receptor beta chains came from one sample sequenced in a study of CD8 T cells in Susac syndrome. Random hexamers were used to reverse transcribe the RNA input (roughly 0.5 to 1 ug). TCRdb recomputed calls from the immunoSEQ multiplex PCR reads with MiXCR, one row per CDR3 protein. The data contain about 240,000 distinct CDR3 sequences, less than 96% of them singletons. The specimen sequenced was CD4+ T cells from PBMCs. These receptor sequences come from a human donor with Susac syndrome.

The V gene is TRBV24-1, the J gene TRBJ1-2, with TRBD1 identical over 8 bases. Trimming took 4 bases from V and 8 from J; bases not matched to a gene: 8. Looked up from germline, CDR1 is KGHDR and CDR2 is SFDVKD. The CDR3 covers 14 residues. The CDR3 protein is CATSDSGQGKGYTF. CDR3 bases: TGTGCCACCAGTGACAGCGGACAGGGAAAAGGCTACACCTTC.

The J gene is TRBJ2-1, the V gene TRBV20-1; D perhaps matches TRBD2 (6 bases). The CDR3 contains 15 residues. Trimming shortened V by 4 bases and J by 3 bases, and 16 bases separated the two germline ends. CDR1 and CDR2 from the germline V gene are DFQATT and SNEGSKA (reference sequence). This CDR3 reads CSATLYSGDYNEQFF. In DNA, the CDR3 is TGCAGTGCTACCTTATATAGCGGAGACTACAATGAGCAGTTCTTC.

The chain couples TRBV20-1 to TRBJ2-7; D possibly matches TRBD1 or TRBD2 (5 bases each). Trimming removed 4 bases from V and 1 base from J, with 11 bases in between. This CDR3 comprises 13 residues. Germline CDR1 DFQATT, CDR2 SNEGSKA (reference sequence). CDR3 nucleotides: TGCAGTGCTACCTTGGGACCATCCTACGAGCAGTACTTC. This sequence encodes CSATLGPSYEQYF.

Remarks on this clonotype: At one end the junction does not follow the germline gene, possibly because of a read error. The rearrangement links TRBV28 to TRBJ2-1; 7 nucleotides line up with TRBD2. Looked up from germline, CDR1 is MDHEN and CDR2 is SYDVKM. The CDR3 contains 12 residues. CDR3 nucleotides: TGTGCCAGCAGTTTACTAGCGGACGCAGTTGTCTTC. It yields the protein CASSLLADAVVF. Drawing the rest from reference TRBV28 and TRBJ2-1, the complete variable domain is DVKVTQSSRYLVKRTGEKVFLECVQDMDHENMFWYRQDPGLGLRLIYFSYDVKMKEKGDIPEGYSVSREKKERFSLILESASTNQTSMYLCASSLLADAVVFGPGTRLTVL.

The gene calls are TRBV3-1 and TRBJ2-1; tentatively, D is TRBD1 (5 bases). CDR1 and CDR2 (germline): LGHDT, YNNKEL (reference sequence). CDR3 length: 16 residues. V shed 4 bases and J shed 9 bases, with 22 bases lying between them. CDR3 residues: CASSRSMGWGKGEQFF. CDR3 DNA: TGTGCCAGCAGCCGATCGATGGGGTGGGGCAAGGGTGAGCAGTTCTTC.

J is TRBJ2-3 and V is TRBV19, with TRBD2 identical over 12 bases. The J segment lost 5 bases and the V segment lost 5 bases, leaving 8 bases of the junction unmatched. There are 16 residues in the CDR3. Per the germline V gene, CDR1 is LNHDA and CDR2 is SQIVND (reference sequence). As DNA, the CDR3 is TGTGCCAGTAGTGGCCCTAGCGGGAGGGCCCTAGATACGCAGTATTTT. Its translation is CASSGPSGRALDTQYF.

The DNA of the CDR3 is TGTGCCTGGAACATCGAGGGAACTAGCGGAGTCTACAATGAGCAGTTCTTC. Its protein product is CAWNIEGTSGVYNEQFF. The chain combines TRBV30 with TRBJ2-1, with 8 bases lining up with TRBD2. This CDR3 region has 17 residues. From germline, CDR1 is GTSNPN and CDR2 SVGIG (reference sequence). V trimming: 4 bases; J trimming: 3 bases; junction bases outside the gene matches: 14.

The chain is built from TRBV29-1 and TRBJ1-4; D remains ambiguous. V was clipped by 6 bases and J by 7 bases, with 6 bases between them. The CDR3 spans 10 residues. Germline CDR1 SQVTM, CDR2 ANQGSEA. The CDR3 loop reads CSVGVEKLFF. CDR3 sequence (DNA): TGCAGCGTGGGAGTTGAAAAACTGTTTTTT.

The rearrangement joins TRBV14 to TRBJ1-2; D ambiguous. Germline loops: CDR1 SGHDN, CDR2 FVKESK. The CDR3 is made up of 16 amino acids. Trimming took off 0 bases at V and 2 bases at J, with 13 bases between the two ends. The CDR3, as DNA: TGTGCCAGCAGCCAAGATATCGGGCAGATGAACTATGGCTACACCTTC. Amino acids: CASSQDIGQMNYGYTF.

The chain uses TRBV29-1 and TRBJ1-1, with unresolved D. The CDR3 loop spans 11 amino acids. Germline CDR1 and CDR2: SQVTM and ANQGSEA. V lost 3 bases and J 5 bases, leaving 7 bases between the germline ends. DNA for the CDR3: TGCAGCGTTGAGGTTGGTACTGAAGCTTTCTTT. This codes for CSVEVGTEAFF.

The chain employs TRBV6-2 or TRBV6-3 and TRBJ1-1; D perhaps matches TRBD1 (6 bases). Per the germline V gene, CDR1 is MNHEY and CDR2 is SVGEGT. This CDR3 contains 15 residues. V lost 7 bases and J 5 bases, leaving 20 bases between the germline ends. CDR3 sequence (DNA): TGTGCCAGCACTTTAATACAGGGAGCTGGGACTGAAGCTTTCTTT. It codes for CASTLIQGAGTEAFF.

The chain employs TRBV20-1 and TRBJ1-5; 11 bases fit TRBD1. The ends lost 5 bases at V and 0 bases at J; junction bases unmatched: 9. The CDR3 totals 17 residues. The germline CDR1 and CDR2 sequences are DFQATT and SNEGSKA (reference sequence). This CDR3 reads CSAGGDRGVYSNQPQHF. For the CDR3, the DNA is TGCAGTGCTGGGGGGGACAGGGGGGTTTATAGCAATCAGCCCCAGCATTTT.

The chain joins TRBV12-3 or TRBV12-4 to TRBJ2-2; possible D gene TRBD2, 6 bases. The CDR3 totals 16 residues. Trimming took off 8 bases at V and 0 bases at J, with 16 bases between the two ends. The CDR3 sequence: CASGGGVESNTGELFF. The CDR3 bases are TGTGCCAGCGGCGGCGGGGTTGAGTCGAACACCGGGGAGCTGTTTTTT.

This clonotype was observed once. The genes are TRBV20-1 and TRBJ2-1; D unclear. The CDR3 has 11 amino acids. Germline V lookup: CDR1 DFQATT, CDR2 SNEGSKA (reference sequence). The V and J ends lost 0 bases and 6 bases respectively, with 3 bases between them. DNA of the CDR3: TGCAGTGCTAGAGATACCAATGAGCAGTTCTTC. This sequence encodes CSARDTNEQFF.

V gene TRBV4-1 combines with J gene TRBJ1-2; D is unresolved. The CDR3 has 16 amino acids. With 1 base removed from V and 4 bases from J, the gap between germline ends came to 16 bases. The germline CDR1 and CDR2 sequences are MGHRA and YSYEKL. The DNA for the CDR3 is TGCGCCAGCAGCCAAGGTTCTACACTAGGTTCCTATGGCTACACCTTC. It yields the protein CASSQGSTLGSYGYTF.

V usage is TRBV5-1 and J usage is TRBJ2-7; D unresolved. The CDR3 consists of 12 residues. Per germline, CDR1 SGHRS and CDR2 YFSETQ. Trimming pared 0 bases from V and 5 bases from J, leaving 6 bases between. CDR3 amino acids: CASSLDQNEQYF. CDR3 bases: TGCGCCAGCAGCTTGGATCAGAACGAGCAGTACTTC.

V usage is TRBV30 and J usage is TRBJ1-2; 10 bases are a match to TRBD1. The CDR3 is 16 amino acids. Trimming cost V 3 bases and J 2 bases; bases outside gene matches: 9. The germline gives CDR1 GTSNPN, CDR2 SVGIG (reference sequence). In nucleotides, the CDR3 is TGTGCCTGGAGGGAACCGGGACAGGGGACGAACTATGGCTACACCTTC. This encodes CAWREPGQGTNYGYTF.

This chain connects TRBV7-9 to TRBJ2-3; D ambiguous. The CDR3 has 16 residues. Germline V gives CDR1 SEHNR, CDR2 FQNEAQ (reference sequence). The germline V and J ends were trimmed by 0 bases and 3 bases, with 13 bases remaining between them. CDR3 nucleotides: TGTGCCAGCAGCTTAGCTGGCAGGACCGCTACAGATACGCAGTATTTT. Its translation is CASSLAGRTATDTQYF.